The T cell receptor (beta chain) under discussion was sequenced for a study of T-cell reconstitution after alpha-beta-depleted transplantation in children listed by TCRdb under 2016. Turning to the overall study: T-cell immune reconstitution after TCRalphabeta/CD19-depleted allogeneic hematopoietic cell transplantation in children was quantitatively tracked in the study by means of TCR repertoire profiling.

The paper as a whole reports these results and caveats: The apparently early alphabetaT-cell count recovery about two months after transplant was reportedly dependent on only several hundred rapidly expanded clones derived from non-depleted graft cells. In some patients, high TCRbeta diversity at day 60 was attributed to recipient T cells and intrathymic progenitors that had survived conditioning. Over subsequent months, a decline in hyperexpanded clone frequencies was noted, and after one year, T-cell counts and TCRbeta diversity were mostly ascribed to newly produced T cells.

The sample's treatment or condition label is to be understood as: allogeneic hematopoietic cell transplantation with graft depleted of TCRalphabeta T cells and CD19 B cells. Transplant recipients were children who received TCRalphabeta/CD19-depleted allogeneic hematopoietic cell grafts. After removal of 7 bases from V and 1 base from J, the junction retains 9 bases not matched to a gene. From the cysteine through the phenylalanine, the CDR3 covers 16 amino acids. Of the read, only the CDR3 DNA is kept; its 48 bases are in frame from base 1. Sequences SNHLY (CDR1) and FYNNEI (CDR2) are obtained from the germline V gene. The library came from PCR. The sample was run on an Illumina HiSeq 2500. TCR library preparation used molecular barcoding, with unique molecular identifiers applied to normalize quantification of the TCRbeta repertoire. TCRdb itself trimmed the public reads at Q25 with fastp, ran MiXCR and retained productive beta chains. Rows with a matching CDR3 protein are joined into one entry that keeps the most common DNA and genes. The sample has some 450,000 distinct CDR3 sequences on record, over 40% of them singletons. Clones ranked in the top ten supply about 30% of the sample.

With regard to this clonotype: The target of this receptor is not known. Base qualities were left out, and no much larger clone turns up one base away.

The receptor was derived from a girl aged 2 to 9 with aplastic anemia, due to receive a stem cell transplant. The sequence is built from TRBV2 and TRBJ2-3; TRBD2 matches 9 bases in the middle. Sequences were derived from PBMCs, sampled before TCRalphabeta/CD19-depleted stem cell transplant. The CDR3 protein sequence reads: CASKNKREERTDTQYF. The DNA sequence is given as TGTGCCAGCAAAAATAAGCGGGAGGAGCGCACAGATACGCAGTATTTT.